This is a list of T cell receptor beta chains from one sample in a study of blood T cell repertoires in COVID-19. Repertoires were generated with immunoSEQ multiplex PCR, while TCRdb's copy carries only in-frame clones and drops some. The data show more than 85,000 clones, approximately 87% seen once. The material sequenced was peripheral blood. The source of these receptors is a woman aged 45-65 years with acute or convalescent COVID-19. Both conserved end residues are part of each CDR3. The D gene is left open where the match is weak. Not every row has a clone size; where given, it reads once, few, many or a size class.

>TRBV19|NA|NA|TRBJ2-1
CASSVNREQFF
TGTGCCAGTAGCGTCAACAGGGAGCAGTTCTTC
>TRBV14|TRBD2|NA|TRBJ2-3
CASSLLAGGTDTQYF
TGTGCCAGCAGCCTACTAGCGGGGGGCACAGATACGCAGTATTTT
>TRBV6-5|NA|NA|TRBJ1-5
CASSYDRLNQPQHF
TGTGCCAGCAGTTACGACAGGTTAAATCAGCCCCAGCATTTT
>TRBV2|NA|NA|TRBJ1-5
CASSRGRDQPQHF
TGTGCCAGCAGCAGGGGAAGGGATCAGCCCCAGCATTTT
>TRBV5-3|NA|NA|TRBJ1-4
CARSLNSLATNEKLFF
TGTGCCAGAAGCTTGAACAGCCTTGCGACTAATGAAAAACTGTTTTTT
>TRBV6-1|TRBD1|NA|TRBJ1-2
CASNPTGSYGYTF
TGTGCCAGCAACCCGACAGGGAGCTATGGCTACACCTTC
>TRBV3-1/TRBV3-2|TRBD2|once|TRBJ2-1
CASSPLAGSYNEQFF
TGTGCCAGCAGTCCACTAGCGGGGTCCTACAATGAGCAGTTCTTC
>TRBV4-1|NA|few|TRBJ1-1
CASSQGWGGFTEAFF
TGCGCCAGCAGCCAAGGTTGGGGGGGTTTCACTGAAGCTTTCTTT
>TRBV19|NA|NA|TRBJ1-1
CATLSVGGAGEDTEAFF
TGTGCCACCCTATCGGTGGGGGGCGCGGGGGAGGACACTGAAGCTTTCTTT
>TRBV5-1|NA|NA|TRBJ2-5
CASNGDSEGTQYF
TGCGCCAGCAATGGGGATTCAGAGGGGACCCAGTACTTC
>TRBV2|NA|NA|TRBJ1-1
CASERINTEAFF
TGTGCCAGCGAGAGGATTAACACTGAAGCTTTCTTT
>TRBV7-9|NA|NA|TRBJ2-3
CASSFGQGTDTQYF
TGTGCCAGCAGTTTCGGACAAGGCACAGATACGCAGTATTTT
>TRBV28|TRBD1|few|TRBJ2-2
CASSSTTGGYTGELFF
TGTGCCAGCAGTTCTACGACAGGGGGGTACACCGGGGAGCTGTTTTTT
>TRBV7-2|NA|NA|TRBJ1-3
CASSPWSQGGRNTIYF
TGTGCCAGCAGCCCCTGGTCGCAGGGTGGGAGAAACACCATATATTTT
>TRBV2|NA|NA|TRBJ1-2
CASSDNRVNGYTF
TGTGCCAGCAGTGACAACAGGGTCAATGGCTACACCTTC
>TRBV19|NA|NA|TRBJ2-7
CASSIFPGGSDEQYF
TGTGCCAGTAGTATATTCCCCGGGGGTAGCGACGAGCAGTACTTC
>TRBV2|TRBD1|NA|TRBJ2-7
CASSRQGSYEQYF
TGTGCCAGCTCCCGACAGGGCTCCTACGAGCAGTACTTC
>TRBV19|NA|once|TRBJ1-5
CASSRRGTAYSNQPQHF
TGTGCCAGTAGCAGACGGGGAACAGCTTATAGCAATCAGCCCCAGCATTTT
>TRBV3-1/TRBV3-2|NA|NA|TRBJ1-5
CASSLDSSNQPQHF
TGTGCCAGCAGTCTCGACAGTAGCAATCAGCCCCAGCATTTT
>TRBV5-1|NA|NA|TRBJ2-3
CASCSGDPADTQYF
TGCGCCAGCTGCTCAGGGGACCCCGCCGATACGCAGTATTTT
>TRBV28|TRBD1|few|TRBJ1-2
CASSTRRTGDEYTF
TGTGCCAGCAGTACCCGCAGGACAGGTGACGAGTACACCTTC
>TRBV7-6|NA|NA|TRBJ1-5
CASSSSGPQHF
TGTGCCAGCAGCTCCTCGGGTCCCCAGCATTTT
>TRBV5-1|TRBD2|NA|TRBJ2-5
CASSLAGGERETQYF
TGCGCCAGCAGCCTGGCCGGGGGGGAGCGGGAGACCCAGTACTTC
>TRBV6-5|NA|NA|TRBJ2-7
CASRMDGGYEQYF
TGTGCCAGCAGAATGGACGGGGGCTACGAGCAGTACTTC
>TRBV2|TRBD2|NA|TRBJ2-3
CASGGTTSADTQYF
TGTGCCAGCGGAGGGACTACCTCCGCGGATACGCAGTATTTT
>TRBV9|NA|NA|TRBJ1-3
CASAREGTPDLATIYF
TGTGCCAGCGCGCGGGAAGGGACCCCCGATCTGGCCACCATATATTTT
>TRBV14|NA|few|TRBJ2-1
CASSLPRETYNEQFF
TGTGCCAGCAGCCTCCCCAGGGAAACCTACAATGAGCAGTTCTTC
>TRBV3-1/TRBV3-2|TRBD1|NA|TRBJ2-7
CASSPRGYTEQYF
TGTGCCAGCAGCCCCAGGGGGTATACAGAGCAGTACTTC
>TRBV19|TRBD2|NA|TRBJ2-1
CASSFLAGVQFF
TGTGCCAGTAGTTTCCTAGCGGGGGTGCAGTTCTTC
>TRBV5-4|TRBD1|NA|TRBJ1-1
CASSGQGAGSEAFF
TGTGCCAGCAGCGGACAGGGGGCTGGGTCTGAAGCTTTCTTT
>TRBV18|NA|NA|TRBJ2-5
CASSRGGEETQYF
TGTGCCAGCTCACGAGGAGGGGAGGAGACCCAGTACTTC
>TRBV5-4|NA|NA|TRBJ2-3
CASSLNREDTQYF
TGTGCCAGCAGCCTTAACAGGGAAGATACGCAGTATTTT
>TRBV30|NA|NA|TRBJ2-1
CAWSVLGLLKNEQFF
TGTGCCTGGAGTGTACTAGGGTTATTAAAGAATGAGCAGTTCTTC
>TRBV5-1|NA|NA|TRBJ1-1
CASILEGGTEAFF
TGCGCCAGTATCCTGGAGGGAGGCACTGAAGCTTTCTTT
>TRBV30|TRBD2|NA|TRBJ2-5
CAWSTTSGGETQYF
TGTGCCTGGAGTACGACTAGCGGCGGGGAGACCCAGTACTTC
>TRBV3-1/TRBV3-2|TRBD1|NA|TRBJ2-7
CASSQEGTGRVYEQYF
TGTGCCAGCAGCCAAGAGGGGACAGGGAGGGTGTACGAGCAGTACTTC
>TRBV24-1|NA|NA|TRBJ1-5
CATSDLQGQGRRQPQHF
TGTGCCACCAGTGATTTGCAAGGGCAGGGTCGGCGTCAGCCCCAGCATTTT
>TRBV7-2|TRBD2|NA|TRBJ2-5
CASSRLWTSTAQETQYF
TGTGCCAGCAGCCGCCTTTGGACTAGCACGGCCCAAGAGACCCAGTACTTC
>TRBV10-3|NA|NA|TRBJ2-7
CAIRDTGTSYEQYF
TGTGCCATCAGAGATACAGGGACCTCCTACGAGCAGTACTTC
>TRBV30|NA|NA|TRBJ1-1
CAWSMTGGGNTEAFF
TGTGCCTGGAGTATGACAGGTGGGGGGAACACTGAAGCTTTCTTT
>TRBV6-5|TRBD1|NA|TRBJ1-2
CASSYGQGLAYGYTF
TGTGCCAGCAGTTACGGACAGGGCCTAGCCTATGGCTACACCTTC
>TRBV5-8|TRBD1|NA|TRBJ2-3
CASSSRDRESYTQYF
TGTGCCAGCAGCTCCCGGGACAGGGAATCATATACGCAGTATTTT
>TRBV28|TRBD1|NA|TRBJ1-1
CASTLSGGTGGLGTEAFF
TGTGCCAGCACCCTGTCAGGGGGAACAGGGGGCCTTGGCACTGAAGCTTTCTTT
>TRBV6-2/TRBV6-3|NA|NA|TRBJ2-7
CASSRQSRAEQYF
TGTGCCAGCAGCCGACAGAGCCGGGCCGAGCAGTACTTC
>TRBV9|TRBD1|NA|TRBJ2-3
CASSVVGQGQRTDTQYF
TGTGCCAGCAGCGTAGTGGGACAGGGCCAACGAACAGATACGCAGTATTTT
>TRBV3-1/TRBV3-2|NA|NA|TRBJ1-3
CASSLVRRGSGNTIYF
TGTGCCAGCAGCCTCGTACGTAGGGGATCTGGAAACACCATATATTTT
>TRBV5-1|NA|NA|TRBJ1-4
CASSLGAGTTNEKLFF
TGCGCCAGCAGCTTGGGGGCTGGAACAACTAATGAAAAACTGTTTTTT
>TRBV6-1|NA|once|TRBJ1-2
CASSEPQGRADFYGYTF
TGTGCCAGCAGTGAACCCCAGGGAAGGGCAGACTTCTATGGCTACACCTTC